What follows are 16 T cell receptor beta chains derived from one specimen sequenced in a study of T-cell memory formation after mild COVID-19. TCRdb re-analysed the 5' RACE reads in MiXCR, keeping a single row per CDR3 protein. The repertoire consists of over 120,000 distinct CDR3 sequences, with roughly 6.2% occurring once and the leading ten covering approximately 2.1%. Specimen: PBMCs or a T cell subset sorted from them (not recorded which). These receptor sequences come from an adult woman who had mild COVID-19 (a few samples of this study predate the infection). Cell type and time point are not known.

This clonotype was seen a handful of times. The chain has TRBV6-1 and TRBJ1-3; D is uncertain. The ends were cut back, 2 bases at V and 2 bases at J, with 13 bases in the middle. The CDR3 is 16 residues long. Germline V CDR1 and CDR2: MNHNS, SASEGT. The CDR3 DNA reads TGTGCCAGCAGTGAATTTGACAATGGGGCTGGAAACACCATATATTTT. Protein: CASSEFDNGAGNTIYF.

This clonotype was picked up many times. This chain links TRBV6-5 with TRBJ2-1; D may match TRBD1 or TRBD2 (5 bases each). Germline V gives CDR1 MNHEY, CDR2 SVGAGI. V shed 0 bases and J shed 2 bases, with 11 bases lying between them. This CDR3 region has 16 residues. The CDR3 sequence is CASSYSMGETYNEQFF. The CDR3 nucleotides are TGTGCCAGCAGTTACTCGATGGGGGAAACCTACAATGAGCAGTTCTTC.

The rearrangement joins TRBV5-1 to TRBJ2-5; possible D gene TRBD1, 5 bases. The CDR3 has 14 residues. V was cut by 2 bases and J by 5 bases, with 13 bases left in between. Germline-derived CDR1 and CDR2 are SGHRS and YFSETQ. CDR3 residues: CASSLRGSGETQYF. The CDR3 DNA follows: TGCGCCAGCAGCTTAAGGGGATCCGGGGAGACCCAGTACTTC.

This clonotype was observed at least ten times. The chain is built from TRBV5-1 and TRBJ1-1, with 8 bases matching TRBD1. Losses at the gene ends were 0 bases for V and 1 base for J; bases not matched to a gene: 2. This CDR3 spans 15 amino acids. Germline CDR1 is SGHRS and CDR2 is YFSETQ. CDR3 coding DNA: TGCGCCAGCAGCTTGGTTGGGACAGGGAACACTGAAGCTTTCTTT. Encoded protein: CASSLVGTGNTEAFF.

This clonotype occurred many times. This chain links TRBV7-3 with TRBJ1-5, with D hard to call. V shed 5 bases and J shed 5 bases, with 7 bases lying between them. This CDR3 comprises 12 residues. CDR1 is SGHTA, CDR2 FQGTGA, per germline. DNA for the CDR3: TGTGCCAGCAGCACCCAGGATCAGCCCCAGCATTTT. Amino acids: CASSTQDQPQHF. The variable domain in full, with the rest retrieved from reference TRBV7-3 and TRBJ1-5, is GAGVSQTPSNKVTEKGKYVELRCDPISGHTALYWYRQSLGQGPEFLIYFQGTGAADDSGLPNDRFFAVRPEGSVSTLKIQRTERGDSAVYLCASSTQDQPQHFGDGTRLSIL.

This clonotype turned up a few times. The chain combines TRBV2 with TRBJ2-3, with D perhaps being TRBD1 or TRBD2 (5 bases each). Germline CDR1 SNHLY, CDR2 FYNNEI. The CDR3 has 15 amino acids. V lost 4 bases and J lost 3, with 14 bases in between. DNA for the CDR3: TGTGCCAGCAGTGGGGGTCGGGGCCCGACAGATACGCAGTATTTT. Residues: CASSGGRGPTDTQYF. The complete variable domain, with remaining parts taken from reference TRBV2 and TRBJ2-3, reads EPEVTQTPSHQVTQMGQEVILRCVPISNHLYFYWYRQILGQKVEFLVSFYNNEISEKSEIFDDQFSVERPDGSNFTLKIRSTKLEDSAMYFCASSGGRGPTDTQYFGPGTRLTVL.

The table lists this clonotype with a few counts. The DNA of the CDR3 is TGTGCCAGTAGTATAGCGAACAGGGCCTACGAGCAGTACTTC. The encoded protein is CASSIANRAYEQYF. V and J are TRBV19 and TRBJ2-7, with D possibly matching TRBD1 (6 bases). Germline V gene data show CDR1 as LNHDA and CDR2 as SQIVND (reference sequence). The CDR3 covers 14 residues. V was trimmed by 1 base and J by 2 bases, leaving 9 bases between them.

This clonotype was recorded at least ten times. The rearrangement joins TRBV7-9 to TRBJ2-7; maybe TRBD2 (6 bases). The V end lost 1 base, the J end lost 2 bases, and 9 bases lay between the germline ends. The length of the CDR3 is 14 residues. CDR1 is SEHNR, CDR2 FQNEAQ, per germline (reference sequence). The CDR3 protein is CASSLGGVAYEQYF. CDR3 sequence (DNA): TGTGCCAGCAGCTTAGGGGGGGTGGCCTACGAGCAGTACTTC.

The CDR3 region has the DNA TGTGCCACTGGAGCGGGAGACGCCTACAATGAGCAGTTCTTC. Amino acid sequence: CATGAGDAYNEQFF. The rearrangement joins TRBV19 to TRBJ2-1; 8 nucleotides align to TRBD2. The CDR3 consists of 14 residues. Germline CDR1 reads LNHDA; CDR2 reads SQIVND (reference sequence). The trim removed 10 bases at V and 2 bases at J, leaving 7 bases unmatched.

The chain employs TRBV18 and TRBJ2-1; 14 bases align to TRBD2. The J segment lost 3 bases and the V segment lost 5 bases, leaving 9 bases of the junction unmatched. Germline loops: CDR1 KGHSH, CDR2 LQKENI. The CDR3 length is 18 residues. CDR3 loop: CASSMGLAGASDYNEQFF. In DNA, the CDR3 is TGTGCCAGCTCAATGGGACTAGCGGGAGCCTCAGACTACAATGAGCAGTTCTTC.

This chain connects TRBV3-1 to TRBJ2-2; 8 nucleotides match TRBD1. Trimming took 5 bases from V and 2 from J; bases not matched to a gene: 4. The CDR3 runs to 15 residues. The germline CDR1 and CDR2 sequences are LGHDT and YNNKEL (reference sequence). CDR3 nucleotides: TGTGCCAGCAGCTTGGACAGGGTAAACACCGGGGAGCTGTTTTTT. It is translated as CASSLDRVNTGELFF.

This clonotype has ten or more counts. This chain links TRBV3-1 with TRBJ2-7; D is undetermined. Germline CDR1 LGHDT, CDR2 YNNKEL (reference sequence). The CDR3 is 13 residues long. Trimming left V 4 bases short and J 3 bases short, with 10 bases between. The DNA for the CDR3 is TGTGCCAGCAGCCGAGGCTCTCGCTACGAGCAGTACTTC. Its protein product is CASSRGSRYEQYF.

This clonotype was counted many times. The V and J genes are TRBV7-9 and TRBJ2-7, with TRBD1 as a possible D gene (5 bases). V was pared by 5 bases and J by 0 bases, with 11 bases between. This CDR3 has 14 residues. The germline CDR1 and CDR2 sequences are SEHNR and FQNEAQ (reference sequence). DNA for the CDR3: TGTGCCAGCAGCACCGACAGAAGCTCCTACGAGCAGTACTTC. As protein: CASSTDRSSYEQYF.

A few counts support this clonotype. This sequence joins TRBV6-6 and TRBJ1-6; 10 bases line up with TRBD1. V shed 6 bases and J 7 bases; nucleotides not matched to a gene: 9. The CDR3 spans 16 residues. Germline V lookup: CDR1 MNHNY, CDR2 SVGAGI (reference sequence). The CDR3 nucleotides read TGTGCCAGCAGCCCGACAGGGGGCGCGAAAAATTCACCCCTCCACTTT. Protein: CASSPTGGAKNSPLHF.

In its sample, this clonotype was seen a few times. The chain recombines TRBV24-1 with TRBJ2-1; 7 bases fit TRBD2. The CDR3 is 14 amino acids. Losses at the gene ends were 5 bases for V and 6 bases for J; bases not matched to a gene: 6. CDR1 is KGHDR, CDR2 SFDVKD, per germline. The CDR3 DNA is TGTGCCACCAGTGGCGGTAGCGGGCTCAATGAGCAGTTCTTC. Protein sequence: CATSGGSGLNEQFF.

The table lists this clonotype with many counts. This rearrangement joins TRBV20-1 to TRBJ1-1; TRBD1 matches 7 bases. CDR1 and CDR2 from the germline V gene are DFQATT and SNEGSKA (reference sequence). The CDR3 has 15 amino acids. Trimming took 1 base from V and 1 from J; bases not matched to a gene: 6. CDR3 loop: CSARGTQGSNTEAFF. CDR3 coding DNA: TGCAGTGCTAGAGGCACACAGGGGTCGAACACTGAAGCTTTCTTT.